One sample yielded the 8 T cell receptor beta chains listed below, sequenced in a study of blood T cell repertoires in COVID-19. This table comes from immunoSEQ multiplex PCR, and its TCRdb copy is limited to in-frame clones, with some not included. The data contain around 220,000 clones, 80% to 85% of them seen just once; the ten biggest clones take up approximately 7.3%. Sequencing was carried out using PBMCs or T cells enriched from blood (not recorded which). These receptors were obtained from a middle-aged woman who had recovered from COVID-19.

V is TRBV12-3 or TRBV12-4 and J is TRBJ2-1; TRBD2 aligns across 8 bases. This CDR3 is 12 amino acids long. With V trimmed by 5 bases and J by 10 bases, 4 bases remained unmatched. CDR3 amino acids: CASSRTSREQFF. The CDR3, as DNA: TGTGCCAGCAGTCGGACTAGCAGGGAGCAGTTCTTC.

The chain recombines TRBV27 with TRBJ1-5; 9 nucleotides align to TRBD1. The CDR3 loop spans 15 amino acids. The V and J ends lost 4 bases and 3 bases, in that order; junction bases with no gene match: 4. From germline, CDR1 is MNHEY and CDR2 SMNVEV (reference sequence). CDR3 bases: TGTGCCAGCAGTTCCGTACAGGGGGCCAATCAGCCCCAGCATTTT. Protein sequence: CASSSVQGANQPQHF.

The rearrangement links TRBV6-6 to TRBJ1-5; tentatively, D is TRBD1 (5 bases). CDR1 is MNHNY and CDR2 is SVGAGI in the germline V gene (reference sequence). The CDR3 is 14 residues long. The ends were cut back, 7 bases at V and 3 bases at J, with 13 bases in the middle. The CDR3 DNA is TGTGCCAGCAATCCAGGAGGGGTCAATCAGCCCCAGCATTTT. Protein: CASNPGGVNQPQHF.

J is TRBJ1-1 and V is TRBV13, with TRBD1 matching 7 bases. CDR1 PRHDT and CDR2 FYEKMQ come from the germline V gene (reference sequence). J gave up 8 bases and V 4 bases, and 7 bases lay outside the gene matches. The CDR3 runs 13 residues. CDR3 amino acids: CASSSEYRGEAFF. CDR3 coding DNA: TGTGCCAGCAGCTCCGAATACAGGGGAGAAGCTTTCTTT.

V and J are TRBV7-2 and TRBJ1-2; D may be TRBD1 (6 bases). CDR1 and CDR2 (germline): SGHTA, FQGNSA. CDR3 length equals 15 residues. Trimming removed 2 bases from V and 4 bases from J, with 14 bases in between. This CDR3 reads CASSLRGAPGYGYTF. The DNA of the CDR3 is TGTGCCAGCAGCTTACGGGGGGCCCCTGGCTATGGCTACACCTTC.

This chain joins TRBV6-1 and TRBJ2-1, with 7 bases identical to TRBD1. The germline gives CDR1 MNHNS, CDR2 SASEGT. The CDR3 runs to 14 residues. V lost 6 bases and J lost 8; bases outside the gene matches: 10. The CDR3 nucleotides are TGTGCCAGCAGGTTACGTGGGACAGCCTATGAGCAGTTCTTC. This sequence encodes CASRLRGTAYEQFF.

V and J are TRBV28 and TRBJ2-2, with D possibly matching TRBD2 (6 bases). With 3 bases removed from V and 5 bases from J, the gap between germline ends came to 10 bases. The CDR3 runs 14 residues. CDR1 is MDHEN and CDR2 is SYDVKM in the germline V gene. The CDR3 DNA sequence: TGTGCCAGCAGTTTTCGGGGGAGTACCGGGGAGCTGTTTTTT. As protein: CASSFRGSTGELFF. Using reference TRBV28 and TRBJ2-2 for the parts outside the CDR3, the full variable domain is DVKVTQSSRYLVKRTGEKVFLECVQDMDHENMFWYRQDPGLGLRLIYFSYDVKMKEKGDIPEGYSVSREKKERFSLILESASTNQTSMYLCASSFRGSTGELFFGEGSRLTVL.

The V call is TRBV9, the J call TRBJ2-1; 13 bases are a match to TRBD2. This CDR3 comprises 16 residues. The V gene end was trimmed by 3 bases and the J gene end by 0 bases; junction bases not matched to a gene: 0. From germline, CDR1 is SGDLS and CDR2 YYNGEE. The CDR3 loop reads CASSGTSGSSYNEQFF. CDR3 DNA: TGTGCCAGCAGCGGGACTAGCGGGAGCTCCTACAATGAGCAGTTCTTC.